The 8 T cell receptor beta chains reported below all come from one sample, sequenced in a study of shared clonotypes between healthy human individuals. Produced via immunoSEQ multiplex PCR; TCRdb's table is partial and in-frame only. This table holds 400,000 to 500,000 clones, around 80% found once. Material for sequencing was PBMCs. These receptors came from a woman aged 40 to 50 in good health. Some clones in this sample may be carry-over from other donors' samples.

The chain uses TRBV30 and TRBJ2-7; D gene ambiguous. Germline lookup yields CDR1 GTSNPN and CDR2 SVGIG (reference sequence). V dropped 4 bases and J dropped 3 bases, with 7 bases sitting between them. The CDR3 loop spans 11 amino acids. Here the CDR3 reads CAWKSDYEQYF. For the CDR3, the DNA is TGTGCCTGGAAGTCAGACTACGAGCAGTACTTC.

The chain combines TRBV5-6 with TRBJ1-3; possibly TRBD1 for D (6 bases). This CDR3 is 14 amino acids long. Trimming took off 4 bases at V and 2 bases at J, with 10 bases between the two ends. Per germline, CDR1 SGHDT and CDR2 YYEEEE. CDR3 coding DNA: TGTGCCAGCAGCGAATCAGGGGCTGGAAACACCATATATTTT. This sequence encodes CASSESGAGNTIYF.

The chain is built from TRBV27 and TRBJ2-7; 9 bases agree with TRBD2. Looked up from germline, CDR1 is MNHEY and CDR2 is SMNVEV (reference sequence). This CDR3 has 14 residues. Trimming at V came to 6 bases and at J to 4 bases, leaving 7 bases not matched to a gene. This CDR3 is CASRDLAGRYEQYF. In nucleotides, the CDR3 is TGTGCCAGCAGGGACCTAGCGGGACGGTACGAGCAGTACTTC.

V is TRBV7-9 and J is TRBJ1-2; D remains ambiguous. The length of the CDR3 is 14 residues. V was shortened by 2 bases and J by 4 bases, with 11 bases between the two germline ends. The germline CDR1 and CDR2 sequences are SEHNR and FQNEAQ (reference sequence). CDR3 loop: CASSLTEGGYGYTF. DNA of the CDR3: TGTGCCAGCAGCTTAACGGAGGGTGGCTATGGCTACACCTTC. Together with reference TRBV7-9 and TRBJ1-2, the CDR3 gives the full variable domain: DTGVSQNPRHKITKRGQNVTFRCDPISEHNRLYWYRQTLGQGPEFLTYFQNEAQLEKSRLLSDRFSAERPKGSFSTLEIQRTEQGDSAMYLCASSLTEGGYGYTFGSGTRLTVV.

V and J are TRBV19 and TRBJ1-2; tentative D call: TRBD1 (6 bases). The germline V and J ends were trimmed by 7 bases and 8 bases, with 8 bases remaining between them. Germline V gene sequence: CDR1 LNHDA, CDR2 SQIVND (reference sequence). The CDR3 runs 10 residues. The CDR3, as DNA: TGTGCCAGTACAGGGGAAGGCTACACCTTC. This gives the protein CASTGEGYTF.

Remarks on this clone: Other nucleotide sequences from this sample produce the same CDR3. The V call is TRBV7-9, the J call TRBJ2-7; D perhaps matches TRBD2 (7 bases). The CDR3 is 13 amino acids. Looked up from germline, CDR1 is SEHNR and CDR2 is FQNEAQ (reference sequence). V lost 5 bases and J lost 3, with 11 bases in between. The CDR3: CASSRGGDYEQYF. CDR3 nucleotide sequence: TGTGCCAGCAGCAGAGGGGGGGACTACGAGCAGTACTTC.

The rearrangement uses TRBV7-6 and TRBJ2-7; D may be TRBD2 (5 bases). Germline CDR1 SGHVS, CDR2 FNYEAQ. V lost 5 bases and J lost 9, with 17 bases in between. The CDR3 consists of 13 residues. The CDR3 protein is CASSLGIGSGQYF. The CDR3 nucleotides are TGTGCCAGCAGCCTCGGGATAGGGTCGGGGCAGTACTTC.

The chain recombines TRBV30 with TRBJ2-7; D is uncertain. Germline V lookup: CDR1 GTSNPN, CDR2 SVGIG (reference sequence). This CDR3 has 13 amino acids. Trimming stripped 2 bases from V and 6 bases from J, with 14 bases between. CDR3 region: CAWSQNSDFEQYF. The DNA of the CDR3 is TGTGCCTGGAGTCAGAACAGTGATTTCGAGCAGTACTTC.